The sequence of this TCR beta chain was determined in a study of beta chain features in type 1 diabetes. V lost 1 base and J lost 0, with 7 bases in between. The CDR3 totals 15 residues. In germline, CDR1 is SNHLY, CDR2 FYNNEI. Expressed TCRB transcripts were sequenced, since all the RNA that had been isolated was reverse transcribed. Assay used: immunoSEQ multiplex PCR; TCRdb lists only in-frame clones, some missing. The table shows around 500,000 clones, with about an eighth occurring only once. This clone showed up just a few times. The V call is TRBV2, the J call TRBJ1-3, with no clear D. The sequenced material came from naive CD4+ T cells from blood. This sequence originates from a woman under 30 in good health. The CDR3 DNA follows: TGTGCCAGCAGTGAAGACATGAGCTCTGGAAACACCATATATTTT. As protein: CASSEDMSSGNTIYF.